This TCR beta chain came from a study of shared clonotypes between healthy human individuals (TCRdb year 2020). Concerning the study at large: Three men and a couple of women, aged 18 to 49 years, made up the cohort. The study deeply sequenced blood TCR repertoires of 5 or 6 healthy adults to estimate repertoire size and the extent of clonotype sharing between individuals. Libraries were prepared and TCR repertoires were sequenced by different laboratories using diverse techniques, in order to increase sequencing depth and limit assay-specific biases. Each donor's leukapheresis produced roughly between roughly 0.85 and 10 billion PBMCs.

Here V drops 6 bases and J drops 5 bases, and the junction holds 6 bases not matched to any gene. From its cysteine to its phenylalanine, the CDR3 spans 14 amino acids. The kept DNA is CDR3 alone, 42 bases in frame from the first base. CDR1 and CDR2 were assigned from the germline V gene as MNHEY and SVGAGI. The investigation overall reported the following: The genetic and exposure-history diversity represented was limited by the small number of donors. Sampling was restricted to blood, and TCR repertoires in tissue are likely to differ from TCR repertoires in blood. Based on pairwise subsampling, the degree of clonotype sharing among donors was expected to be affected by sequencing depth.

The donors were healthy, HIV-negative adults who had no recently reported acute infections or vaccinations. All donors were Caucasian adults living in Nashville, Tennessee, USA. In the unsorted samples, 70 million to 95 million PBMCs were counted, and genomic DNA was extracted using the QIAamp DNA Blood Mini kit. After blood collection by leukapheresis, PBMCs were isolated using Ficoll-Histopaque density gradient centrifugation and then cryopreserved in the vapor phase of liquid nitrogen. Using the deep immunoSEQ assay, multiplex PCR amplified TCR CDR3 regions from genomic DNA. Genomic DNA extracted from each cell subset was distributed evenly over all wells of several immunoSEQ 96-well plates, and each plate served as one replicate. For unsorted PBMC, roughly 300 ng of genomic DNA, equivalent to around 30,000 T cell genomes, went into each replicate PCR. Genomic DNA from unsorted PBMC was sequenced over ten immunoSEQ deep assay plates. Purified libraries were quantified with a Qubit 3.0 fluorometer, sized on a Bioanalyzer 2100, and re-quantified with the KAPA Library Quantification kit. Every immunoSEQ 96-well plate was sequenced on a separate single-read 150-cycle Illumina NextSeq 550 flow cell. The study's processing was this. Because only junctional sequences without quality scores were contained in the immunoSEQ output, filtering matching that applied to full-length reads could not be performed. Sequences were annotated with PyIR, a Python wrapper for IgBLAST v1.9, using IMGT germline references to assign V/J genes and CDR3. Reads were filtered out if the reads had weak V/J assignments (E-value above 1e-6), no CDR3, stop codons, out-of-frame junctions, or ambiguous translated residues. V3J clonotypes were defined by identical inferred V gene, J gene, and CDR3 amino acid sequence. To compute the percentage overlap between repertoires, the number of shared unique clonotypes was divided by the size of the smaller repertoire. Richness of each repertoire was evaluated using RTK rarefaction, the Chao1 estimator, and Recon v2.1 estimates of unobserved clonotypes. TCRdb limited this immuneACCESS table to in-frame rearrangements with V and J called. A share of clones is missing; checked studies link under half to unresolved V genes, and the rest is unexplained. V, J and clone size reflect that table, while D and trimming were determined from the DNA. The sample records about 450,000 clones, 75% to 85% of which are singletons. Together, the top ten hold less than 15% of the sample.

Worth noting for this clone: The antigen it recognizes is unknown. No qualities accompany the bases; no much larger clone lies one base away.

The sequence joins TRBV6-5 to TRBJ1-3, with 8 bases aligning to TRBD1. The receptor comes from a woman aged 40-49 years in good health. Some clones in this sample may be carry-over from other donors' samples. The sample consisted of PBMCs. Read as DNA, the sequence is TGTGCCAGCAGCCCCGACAGGGGTCGAAACACCATATATTTT. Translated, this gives CASSPDRGRNTIYF.